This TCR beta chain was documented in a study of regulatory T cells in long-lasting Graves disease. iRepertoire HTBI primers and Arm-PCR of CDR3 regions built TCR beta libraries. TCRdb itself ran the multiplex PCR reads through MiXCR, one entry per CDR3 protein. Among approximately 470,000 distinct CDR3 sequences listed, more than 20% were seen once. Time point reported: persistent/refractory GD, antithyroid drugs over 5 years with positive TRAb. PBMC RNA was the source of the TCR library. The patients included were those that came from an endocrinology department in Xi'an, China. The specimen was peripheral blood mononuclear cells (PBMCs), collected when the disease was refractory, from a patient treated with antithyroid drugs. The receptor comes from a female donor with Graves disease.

The CDR3 DNA sequence: TGTGCCAGCAGTCCCAAGCTAGCGGGAGAGCAGTTCTTC. This encodes CASSPKLAGEQFF. The rearrangement uses TRBV6-1 and TRBJ2-1; 9 bases match TRBD2. The germline V gene encodes CDR1 MNHNS and CDR2 SASEGT. Unmatched junction bases numbered 6, after V lost 5 bases and J lost 10 bases. This CDR3 spans 13 amino acids.